The 9 T cell receptor beta chains in this list originate from one sample, sequenced in a study of blood T cell repertoires in COVID-19. The assay was immunoSEQ multiplex PCR, and TCRdb's table has in-frame clones only and misses some. The sample lists roughly 220,000 clones; roughly 80% were seen once. The specimen sequenced was peripheral blood. These receptor sequences come from an elderly woman with COVID-19, enrolled during active disease.

V is TRBV9 and J is TRBJ2-3; weak D call: TRBD1 (6 bases). CDR3 length: 19 amino acids. V gave up 4 bases and J gave up 5 bases, with 29 bases separating them. The germline V gene encodes CDR1 SGDLS and CDR2 YYNGEE. Written as DNA, the CDR3 is TGTGCCAGCAGCAAAGGCTGGGGCAGGGGATCACTAAGAGAAGATACGCAGTATTTT. It yields the protein CASSKGWGRGSLREDTQYF.

V and J are TRBV19 and TRBJ2-2; 7 bases line up with TRBD1. J was trimmed by 6 bases and V by 4 bases; bases with no gene match: 2. The CDR3 totals 13 residues. CDR1 and CDR2 from the germline V gene are LNHDA and SQIVND (reference sequence). The CDR3 coding sequence is TGTGCCAGTAGTAGACAGGGACCCGGGGAGCTGTTTTTT. Translated, it gives CASSRQGPGELFF. Complete variable domain (other parts from reference TRBV19 and TRBJ2-2): DGGITQSPKYLFRKEGQNVTLSCEQNLNHDAMYWYRQDPGQGLRLIYYSQIVNDFQKGDIAEGYSVSREKKESFPLTVTSAQKNPTAFYLCASSRQGPGELFFGEGSRLTVL.

The J gene is TRBJ2-1, the V gene TRBV7-3; D perhaps matches TRBD2 (6 bases). Deletions cut 3 bases from V and 6 bases from J, with 12 bases between. Germline V gives CDR1 SGHTA, CDR2 FQGTGA. There are 14 residues in the CDR3. The chain's CDR3 is CASSFGGERNEQFF. For the CDR3, the DNA is TGTGCCAGCAGCTTTGGAGGGGAGCGCAATGAGCAGTTCTTC.

This clone has only one observation. V is TRBV11-2 and J is TRBJ1-6; the D is unclear. V was trimmed by 2 bases and J by 8 bases, leaving 16 bases between them. Germline V gene lookup returns CDR1 SGHAT and CDR2 FQNNGV. The CDR3 loop spans 16 amino acids. CDR3 protein: CASSLTGLLGDSPLHF. DNA for the CDR3: TGTGCCAGCAGCTTAACCGGGTTACTCGGGGATTCACCCCTCCACTTT. Drawing the rest from reference TRBV11-2 and TRBJ1-6, the complete variable domain is EAGVAQSPRYKIIEKRQSVAFWCNPISGHATLYWYQQILGQGPKLLIQFQNNGVVDDSQLPKDRFSAERLKGVDSTLKIQPAKLEDSAVYLCASSLTGLLGDSPLHFGNGTRLTVT.

The chain recombines TRBV7-9 with TRBJ2-5; D is possibly TRBD1 (5 bases). Between the trimmed V and J ends, which lost 4 bases and 4 bases, there was a span of 13 bases. This CDR3 has 14 amino acids. The germline V gene encodes CDR1 SEHNR and CDR2 FQNEAQ (reference sequence). The CDR3 DNA is TGTGCCAGCAGCTCCCTAGACAGAGGAGAGACCCAGTACTTC. It specifies CASSSLDRGETQYF.

The chain is built from TRBV20-1 and TRBJ1-2; D is ambiguous. Germline lookup yields CDR1 DFQATT and CDR2 SNEGSKA (reference sequence). Trimming took off 1 base at V and 5 bases at J, with 5 bases between the two ends. This CDR3 spans 11 amino acids. CDR3 DNA: TGCAGTGCTAGAGTTAGATATGGCTACACCTTC. Translating gives CSARVRYGYTF.

The V gene is TRBV7-8, the J gene TRBJ1-5, with D unclear. Germline-derived CDR1 and CDR2 are SGHVS and FQNEAQ. V gave up 7 bases and J gave up 3 bases, with 10 bases separating them. This CDR3 is built from 13 residues. This CDR3 is CASTPTINQPQHF. Here the CDR3 DNA reads TGTGCCAGCACTCCCACTATCAATCAGCCCCAGCATTTT.

The chain links TRBV5-1 to TRBJ2-7; 8 bases are shared with TRBD2. The germline CDR1 and CDR2 sequences are SGHRS and YFSETQ. This CDR3 spans 15 amino acids. V lost 4 bases, J lost 0 bases, and 6 bases stayed unmatched. The CDR3 here is CASSTLAGSSYEQYF. CDR3 DNA sequence: TGCGCCAGCAGCACTTTAGCGGGATCCTCCTACGAGCAGTACTTC.

The chain recombines TRBV6-2 or TRBV6-3 with TRBJ1-1, with D perhaps TRBD1 (6 bases). There are 12 residues in the CDR3. CDR1 MNHEY and CDR2 SVGEGT come from the germline V gene. Between the trimmed V and J ends, which lost 5 bases and 7 bases, there was a span of 11 bases. CDR3 bases: TGTGCCAGCAGTCAGGGGACCGGTGAAGCTTTCTTT. This codes for CASSQGTGEAFF.